The 7 T cell receptor beta chains listed next were all sequenced from one sample in a study of T cells in women clearing cervical HPV infection. Measured with immunoSEQ multiplex PCR; TCRdb has only the in-frame clones, and not every one. This sample's table reports some 23,000 clones. The sequenced material came from blood buffy coat. The source of these receptors is a woman aged 18 to 69 with a cervical HPV16 infection that either progressed to CIN3+ or cleared (not recorded which).

On this clone itself: From the germline J gene comes the end of the CDR3, since the read stops 3 residues before it. This chain links TRBV14 with TRBJ1-1; 9 bases fit TRBD1. Germline V gene data show CDR1 as SGHDN and CDR2 as FVKESK. J was trimmed by 6 bases and V by 2 bases; bases with no gene match: 7. This CDR3 has 15 amino acids. CDR3 region: CASSQRDREMAEAFF. The CDR3 bases that were read are TGTGCCAGCAGCCAAAGGGACAGGGAGATGGCTGAA.

Of note for this clone: The CDR3 goes on 3 residues after the read ends, and that part is filled in from the germline J gene. This chain links TRBV12-5 with TRBJ2-2; 9 bases align to TRBD2. The CDR3 sequence is 16 residues long. Germline CDR1 and CDR2: LGHNT and FRNRAP. J gave up 6 bases and V 4 bases, and 9 bases lay outside the gene matches. The CDR3 DNA, read in part, is TGTGCTAGTGGTTCCCCCGCTAGCGGGGTGTCCGGGGAG. Encoded protein: CASGSPASGVSGE. From start to end, the CDR3 is CASGSPASGVSGELFF.

To note about this clone: The CDR3 goes on 3 residues after the read ends, and that part is filled in from the germline J gene. V is TRBV7-3 and J is TRBJ1-2; no firm D call. The V gene's germline CDR1 is SGHTA and CDR2 FQGTGA. The CDR3 loop spans 14 amino acids. The CDR3 loop is CASSLGLASDTYTF. Partial CDR3 DNA: TGTGCCAGCAGCTTAGGGCTAGCCTCAGATACC.

As regards this clone: From the germline J gene comes the end of the CDR3, since the read stops 3 residues before it. This sequence joins TRBV30 and TRBJ1-6, with D possibly TRBD1 on 5 matching bases. The length of the CDR3 is 16 residues. Trimming pared 0 bases from V and 7 bases from J, leaving 16 bases between. The germline V gene encodes CDR1 GTSNPN and CDR2 SVGIG (reference sequence). CDR3 in amino acids: CAWSVSRDSRNSPLHF. CDR3 bases read: TGTGCCTGGAGTGTTTCCCGGGACTCCAGAAATTCACCC.

As concerns this clone: Read data end 3 residues before the CDR3 end; the end is taken from the germline J gene. The chain has TRBV20-1 and TRBJ2-5, with a tentative D call TRBD2 (5 bases). V lost 1 base, J lost 1 base, and 10 bases lay in between. Germline V gene sequence: CDR1 DFQATT, CDR2 SNEGSKA (reference sequence). The CDR3 is 14 residues long. CDR3 sequence: CSARGGSVQETQYF. Incomplete CDR3 DNA: TGCAGTGCTAGAGGCGGGTCAGTCCAAGAGACC.

About this clone itself: The CDR3 extends 3 residues past the end of the read, so its final part is completed from the germline J gene. The chain joins TRBV20-1 to TRBJ2-5; D possibly uses TRBD1 or TRBD2 (7 bases each). Trimming removed 2 bases from V and 5 bases from J, with 15 bases in between. CDR3 length: 14 amino acids. Germline CDR1 and CDR2: DFQATT and SNEGSKA (reference sequence). CDR3 loop: CSARPSGGGETQYF. The sequenced part of the CDR3 DNA is TGCAGTGCTAGACCGTCAGGGGGAGGGGAGACC.

Comments on this clone: The read finishes 3 residues shy of the CDR3 end, and the germline J gene is used to complete it. This chain links TRBV12-5 with TRBJ2-7; TRBD1 might be the D (5 bases). CDR3 length equals 15 residues. Trimming shortened V by 0 bases and J by 5 bases, and 14 bases separated the two germline ends. The germline V gene has CDR1 LGHNT and CDR2 FRNRAP. The CDR3 bases that were read are TGTGCTAGTGGTTTGGTAAGGCCAGGGAAGGACGAG. Translation gives CASGLVRPGKDE. The CDR3 as a whole reads CASGLVRPGKDEQYF.